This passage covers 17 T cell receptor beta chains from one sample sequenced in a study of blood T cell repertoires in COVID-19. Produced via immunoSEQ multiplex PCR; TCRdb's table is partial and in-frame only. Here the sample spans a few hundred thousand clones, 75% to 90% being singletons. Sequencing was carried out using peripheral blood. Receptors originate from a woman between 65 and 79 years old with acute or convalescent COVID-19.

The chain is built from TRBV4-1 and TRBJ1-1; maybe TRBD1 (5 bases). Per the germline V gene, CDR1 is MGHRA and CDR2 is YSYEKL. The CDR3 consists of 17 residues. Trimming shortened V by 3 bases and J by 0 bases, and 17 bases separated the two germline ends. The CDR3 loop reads CASSHTGNRLLNTEAFF. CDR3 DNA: TGCGCCAGCAGCCATACTGGCAACAGGCTACTGAACACTGAAGCTTTCTTT.

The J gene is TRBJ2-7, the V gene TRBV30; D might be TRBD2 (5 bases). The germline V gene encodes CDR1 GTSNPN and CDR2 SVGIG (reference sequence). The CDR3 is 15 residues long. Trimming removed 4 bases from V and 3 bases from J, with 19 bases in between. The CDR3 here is CAWTAPDRSGYEQYF. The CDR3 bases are TGTGCCTGGACCGCCCCCGATCGGAGCGGCTACGAGCAGTACTTC.

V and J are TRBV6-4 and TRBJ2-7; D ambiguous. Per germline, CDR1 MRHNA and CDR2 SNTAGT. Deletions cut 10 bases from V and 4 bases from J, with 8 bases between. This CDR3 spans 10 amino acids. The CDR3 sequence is CAIRTYEQYF. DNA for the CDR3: TGTGCCATCCGAACTTACGAGCAGTACTTC.

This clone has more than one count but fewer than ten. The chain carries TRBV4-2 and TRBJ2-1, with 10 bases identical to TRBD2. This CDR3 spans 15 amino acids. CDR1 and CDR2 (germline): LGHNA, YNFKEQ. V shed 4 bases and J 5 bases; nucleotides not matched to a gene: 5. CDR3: CASSLVAGGNNEQFF. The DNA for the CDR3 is TGTGCCAGCAGCCTCGTAGCGGGGGGAAACAATGAGCAGTTCTTC.

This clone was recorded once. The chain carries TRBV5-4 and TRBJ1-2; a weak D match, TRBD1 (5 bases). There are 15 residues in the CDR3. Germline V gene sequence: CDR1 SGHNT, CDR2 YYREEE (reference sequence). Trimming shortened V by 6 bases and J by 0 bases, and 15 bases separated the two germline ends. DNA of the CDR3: TGTGCCAGCACCGGAGACTGGGGCGCTAACTATGGCTACACCTTC. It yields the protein CASTGDWGANYGYTF.

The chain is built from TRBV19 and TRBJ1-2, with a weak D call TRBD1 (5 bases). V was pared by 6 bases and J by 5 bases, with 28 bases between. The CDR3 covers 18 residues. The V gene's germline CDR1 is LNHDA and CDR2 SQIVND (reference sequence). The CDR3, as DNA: TGTGCCAGTAGCCCTGACAGAGGCTACCCGCCAGCGGGGTATGGCTACACCTTC. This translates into CASSPDRGYPPAGYGYTF. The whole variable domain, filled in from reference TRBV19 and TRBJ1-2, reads DGGITQSPKYLFRKEGQNVTLSCEQNLNHDAMYWYRQDPGQGLRLIYYSQIVNDFQKGDIAEGYSVSREKKESFPLTVTSAQKNPTAFYLCASSPDRGYPPAGYGYTFGSGTRLTVV.

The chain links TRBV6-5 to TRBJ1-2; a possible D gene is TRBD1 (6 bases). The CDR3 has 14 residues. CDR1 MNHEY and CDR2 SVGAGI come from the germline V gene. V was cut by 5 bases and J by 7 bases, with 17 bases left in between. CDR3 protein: CASSTRTVDLGYTF. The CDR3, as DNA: TGTGCCAGCAGTACGCGGACAGTCGATCTTGGCTACACCTTC.

The CDR3 loop reads CASSQNYREAFF. CDR3 sequence (DNA): TGTGCCAGCAGTCAAAACTACAGGGAAGCTTTCTTT. This rearrangement joins TRBV12-3 or TRBV12-4 to TRBJ1-1; D is perhaps TRBD1 (5 bases). Trimming removed 5 bases at V and 8 bases at J, with 12 bases between. The CDR3 totals 12 residues.

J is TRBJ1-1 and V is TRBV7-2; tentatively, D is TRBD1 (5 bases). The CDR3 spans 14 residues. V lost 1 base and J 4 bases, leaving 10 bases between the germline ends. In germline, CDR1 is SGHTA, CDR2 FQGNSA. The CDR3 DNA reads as TGTGCCAGCAGCTTAGGGCGGGGGAGCACTGAAGCTTTCTTT. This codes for CASSLGRGSTEAFF.

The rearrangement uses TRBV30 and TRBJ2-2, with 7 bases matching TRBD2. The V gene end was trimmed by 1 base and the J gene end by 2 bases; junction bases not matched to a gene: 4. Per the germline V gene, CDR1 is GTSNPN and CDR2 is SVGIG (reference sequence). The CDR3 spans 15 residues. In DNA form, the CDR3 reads TGTGCCTGGAGTGGGGCTAGCGGTAACACCGGGGAGCTGTTTTTT. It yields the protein CAWSGASGNTGELFF.

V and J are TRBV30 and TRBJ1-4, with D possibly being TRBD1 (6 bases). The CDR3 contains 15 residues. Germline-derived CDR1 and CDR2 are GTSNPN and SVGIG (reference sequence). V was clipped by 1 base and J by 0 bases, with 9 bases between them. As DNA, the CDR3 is TGTGCCTGGAGTGGACAGGTGTCAACTAATGAAAAACTGTTTTTT. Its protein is CAWSGQVSTNEKLFF.

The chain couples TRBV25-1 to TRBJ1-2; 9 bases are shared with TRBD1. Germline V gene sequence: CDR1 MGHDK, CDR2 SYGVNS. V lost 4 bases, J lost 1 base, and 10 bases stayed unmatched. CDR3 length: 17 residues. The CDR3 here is CASSGPRDREFNYGYTF. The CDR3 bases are TGTGCCAGCAGTGGCCCCCGGGACAGGGAATTTAACTATGGCTACACCTTC.

The CDR3: CASTRQLTNEKLFF. In DNA form, the CDR3 reads TGTGCCAGCACCCGACAGTTAACTAATGAAAAACTGTTTTTT. The chain recombines TRBV2 with TRBJ1-4, with TRBD1 as a possible D gene (5 bases). In germline, CDR1 is SNHLY, CDR2 FYNNEI. Trimming pared 7 bases from V and 1 base from J, leaving 10 bases between. This CDR3 contains 14 residues.

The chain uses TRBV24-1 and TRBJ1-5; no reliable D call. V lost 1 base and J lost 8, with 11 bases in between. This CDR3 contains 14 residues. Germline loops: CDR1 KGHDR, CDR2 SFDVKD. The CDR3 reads CATSDFTGWEPQHF. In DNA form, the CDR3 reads TGTGCCACCAGTGATTTTACCGGGTGGGAGCCCCAGCATTTT.

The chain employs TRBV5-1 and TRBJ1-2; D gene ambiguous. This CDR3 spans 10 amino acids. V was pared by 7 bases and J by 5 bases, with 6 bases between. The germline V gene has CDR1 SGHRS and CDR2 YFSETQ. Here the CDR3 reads CASARYGYTF. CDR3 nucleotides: TGCGCCAGCGCGAGGTATGGCTACACCTTC.

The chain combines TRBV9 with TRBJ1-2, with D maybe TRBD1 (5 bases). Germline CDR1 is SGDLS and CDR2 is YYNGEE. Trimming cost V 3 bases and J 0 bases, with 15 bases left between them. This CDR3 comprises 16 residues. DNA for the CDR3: TGTGCCAGCAGCGCCCAGACAGCCCTTGCTAACTATGGCTACACCTTC. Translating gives CASSAQTALANYGYTF.

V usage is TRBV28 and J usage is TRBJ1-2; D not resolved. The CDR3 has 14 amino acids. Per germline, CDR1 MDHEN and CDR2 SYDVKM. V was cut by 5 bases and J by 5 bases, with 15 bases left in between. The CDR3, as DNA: TGTGCCAGCAGTCCACCCACAGAACTGTATGGCTACACCTTC. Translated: CASSPPTELYGYTF.